These T cell receptor beta chains were read from a single sample in a study of T-cell memory formation after mild COVID-19. TCRdb redid the calling of the 5' RACE reads with MiXCR, one entry per CDR3 protein. Of roughly 110,000 distinct CDR3 sequences listed, roughly 14% are singletons. Input material: PBMCs or a T cell subset sorted from them (not recorded which). Receptors originate from a man aged 18 to 35 who had mild COVID-19 (a few samples of this study predate the infection). Cell type and time point are not known. The CDR3 runs from the conserved cysteine through the conserved F or W.

V	J	CDR3
TRBV6-2/TRBV6-3	TRBJ2-3	CASSYPNRVDTQYF
TRBV27	TRBJ1-5	CASCMGSNQPQHF
TRBV20-1	TRBJ2-5	CSAEIRDYSGAQYF
TRBV10-3	TRBJ2-1	CAIRRLGSYNEQFF
TRBV7-3	TRBJ1-6	CASSFENNSPLHF
TRBV4-1	TRBJ1-5	CASSRRWVSNQPQHF
TRBV9	TRBJ2-1	CASSETGLADYNEQFF
TRBV3-1	TRBJ2-1	CASSHVLAPYNEQFF
TRBV27	TRBJ1-3	CASSQSSGNTIYF
TRBV6-4	TRBJ2-7	CASSTDRGYEQYF
TRBV7-2	TRBJ1-1	CASSLAGRAEAFF
TRBV20-1	TRBJ2-3	CSAVSGGARADTQYF
TRBV7-8	TRBJ2-1	CASSFRLEGNEQFF
TRBV27	TRBJ1-5	CASSLGTGLSNQPQHF
TRBV28	TRBJ1-2	CAALPGQAGANYGYTF
TRBV13	TRBJ2-1	CASSLRGVGHASEQFF
TRBV7-2	TRBJ2-5	CASSKRLDVLKETQYF
TRBV18	TRBJ1-4	CASSPLGAGEKLFF
TRBV9	TRBJ2-3	CASSGSPGLSTDTQYF
TRBV4-3	TRBJ1-5	CASSQDPETAPNPGNQPQHF
TRBV29-1	TRBJ2-7	CSVEGLADEQYF
TRBV10-1	TRBJ1-5	CASSEGQGSQPQHF
TRBV2	TRBJ2-3	CASSGQDLVSFTDTQYF
TRBV6-5	TRBJ1-2	CASSYSQGNYGYTF
TRBV19	TRBJ2-2	CATRWTGITGELFF
TRBV7-9	TRBJ2-7	CASSWTGLVIKGPWVQYF
TRBV12-5	TRBJ1-1	CASGLPTVTEAFF
TRBV29-1	TRBJ1-5	CSVRTGEQPQHF
TRBV4-1	TRBJ1-2	CASSLRTDSNYGYTF
TRBV4-3	TRBJ2-3	CASSQDEVGETDTDTQYF
TRBV4-3	TRBJ1-2	CASSQARGNYGYTF
TRBV7-9	TRBJ2-7	CASSFKKRGDLISEQYF
TRBV7-2	TRBJ2-1	CASSPASLRYNEQFF
TRBV4-3	TRBJ2-4	CASSHERGGINIQYF
TRBV6-2/TRBV6-3	TRBJ2-7	CASSGLTSGGAYEQYF
TRBV7-6	TRBJ2-7	CASSLGTSWYDSYEQYF
TRBV29-1	TRBJ2-1	CSVDRTSGLGVQFF
TRBV6-2/TRBV6-3	TRBJ2-3	CASSYSPDGRRDTQYF
TRBV4-3	TRBJ2-4	CASSPEGNIQYF
TRBV7-8	TRBJ2-2	CASSFGLGNTGELFF
TRBV7-6	TRBJ1-4	CASGWTGGTNEKLFF
TRBV4-1	TRBJ1-1	CASSHRQGTMNTEAFF
TRBV5-1	TRBJ2-7	CASSLYRDTKYEQYF
TRBV7-3	TRBJ2-3	CASSPRRGGLTDTQYF
TRBV12-3/TRBV12-4	.	CASSAGARGQYF
TRBV5-1	TRBJ2-4	CASSSGQGPLAKNIQYF
TRBV10-3	TRBJ2-7	CAISPGTSSYEQYF
TRBV4-1	TRBJ1-5	CASSQENIIQPQHF
TRBV15	TRBJ2-1	CATTPGPSSYNEQFF
TRBV3-1	TRBJ2-3	CASSLIADSTDTQYF
TRBV5-5	TRBJ2-1	CASSFNLASGGYEQFF
TRBV29-1	TRBJ1-1	CSAEWNTEAFF
TRBV6-6	TRBJ2-2	CASSKNRGPTNTGELFF
TRBV12-5	TRBJ2-2	CASGPRTGATGELFF
TRBV3-1	TRBJ2-3	CASSQPGRQNTQYF
TRBV19	TRBJ1-1	CASSADRGLNTEAFF
TRBV7-3	TRBJ2-7	CASSLTPSYEQYF
TRBV7-6	TRBJ1-4	CASSRTGGFEKLFF
TRBV7-9	TRBJ1-1	CASSVEAGGAFF